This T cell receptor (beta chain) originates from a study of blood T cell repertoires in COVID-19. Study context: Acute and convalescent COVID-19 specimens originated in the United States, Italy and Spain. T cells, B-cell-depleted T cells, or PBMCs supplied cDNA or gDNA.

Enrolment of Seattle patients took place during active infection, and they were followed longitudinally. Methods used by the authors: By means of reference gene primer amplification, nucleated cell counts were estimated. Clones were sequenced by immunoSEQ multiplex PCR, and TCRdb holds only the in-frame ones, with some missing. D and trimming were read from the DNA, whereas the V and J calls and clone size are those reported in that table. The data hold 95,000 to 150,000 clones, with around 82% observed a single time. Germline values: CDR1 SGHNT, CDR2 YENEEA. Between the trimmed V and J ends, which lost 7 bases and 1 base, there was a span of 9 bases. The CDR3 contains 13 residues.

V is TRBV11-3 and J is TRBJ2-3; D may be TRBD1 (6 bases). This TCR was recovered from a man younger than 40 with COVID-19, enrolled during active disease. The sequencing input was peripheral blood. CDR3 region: CASNRQGTDTQYF. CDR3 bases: TGTGCCAGCAATCGACAGGGCACAGATACGCAGTATTTT. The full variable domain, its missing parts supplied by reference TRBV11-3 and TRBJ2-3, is EAGVVQSPRYKIIEKKQPVAFWCNPISGHNTLYWYLQNLGQGPELLIRYENEEAVDDSQLPKDRFSAERLKGVDSTLKIQPAELGDSAVYLCASNRQGTDTQYFGPGTRLTVL.